This T cell receptor beta chain was sequenced for a study of regulatory T cells in long-lasting Graves disease. General observations from the study: Authors noted too few samples as a limitation. Persistent disease samples used TRBV28, TRBJ1-2 and TRBJ2-5 preferentially.

Library construction for TCR beta used iRepertoire HTBI primers and Arm-PCR of CDR3 regions. TCRdb re-called the multiplex PCR reads through MiXCR, storing one row per CDR3 protein. The sample lists 500,000 to 800,000 distinct CDR3 sequences; 25% to 30% were seen once. Germline values: CDR1 SGHDN, CDR2 FVKESK. There are 13 residues in the CDR3. V was shortened by 4 bases and J by 5 bases, with 8 bases between the two germline ends. Sample time point: persistent/refractory GD, antithyroid drugs over 5 years with positive TRAb. TCR sequences were obtained from RNA taken from PBMCs. Notes on this clonotype: Its target is unknown.

J is TRBJ2-2 and V is TRBV14; maybe TRBD2 (5 bases). Sequenced material: peripheral blood mononuclear cells (PBMCs), taken when the disease was refractory, from a patient treated with antithyroid drugs. This TCR was recovered from a female donor with Graves disease. The CDR3 here is CASSPRLTGELFF. In DNA, the CDR3 is TGTGCCAGCAGCCCTAGACTAACCGGGGAGCTGTTTTTT.